The 16 T cell receptor beta chains below come from one sample, sequenced in a study of Graves' ophthalmopathy and Graves' hyperthyroidism. RNA transcripts were the template, and TCR beta CDR3 regions were amplified from them. HTBI primers primed a first-round RT-PCR, and a second-round multiplex PCR followed. Using its own MiXCR run on the multiplex PCR reads, TCRdb lists one record per CDR3 protein. In the table there are more than 550,000 distinct CDR3 sequences, roughly 41% of which are singletons. Sequenced sample: peripheral blood. These receptors originate from an adult man with Graves' ophthalmopathy.

The chain is built from TRBV10-2 and TRBJ2-5, with D uncertain. V lost 0 bases to trimming and J lost 5 bases, with 4 bases between them. The germline V gene encodes CDR1 WSHSY and CDR2 SAAADI. The CDR3 covers 12 residues. DNA for the CDR3: TGCGCCAGCAGTGAGTCAGAGGAGACCCAGTACTTC. It specifies CASSESEETQYF.

This clonotype was seen repeatedly, ten times or more. V usage is TRBV2 and J usage is TRBJ2-5; D tentatively fits TRBD1 or TRBD2 (5 bases each). This CDR3 has 15 residues. From germline, CDR1 is SNHLY and CDR2 FYNNEI. V lost 6 bases to trimming and J lost 2 bases, with 16 bases between them. The CDR3 coding sequence is TGTGCCAGCAGCCCCATGGGGACCCCTCAAGAGACCCAGTACTTC. Translated, it gives CASSPMGTPQETQYF.

This clonotype was detected only once. The chain couples TRBV6-5 to TRBJ1-5; 8 bases map to TRBD1. Germline V gene sequence: CDR1 MNHEY, CDR2 SVGAGI. V was pared by 4 bases and J by 6 bases, with 11 bases of the junction left unmatched. This CDR3 is 16 amino acids long. CDR3 loop: CASSSYGAGGGQPQHF. The CDR3 nucleotides are TGTGCCAGCAGTTCCTACGGAGCAGGGGGCGGTCAGCCCCAGCATTTT.

Only a few counts were recorded for this clonotype. This rearrangement joins TRBV27 to TRBJ2-5; D may be TRBD1 (6 bases). In germline, CDR1 is MNHEY, CDR2 SMNVEV (reference sequence). The CDR3 covers 15 residues. Trimming took 4 bases from V and 5 from J, leaving 17 bases between them. The CDR3 DNA reads as TGTGCCAGCAGTTGGGGACATGGGTCGAGGGAGACCCAGTACTTC. The encoded protein is CASSWGHGSRETQYF.

The chain couples TRBV10-3 to TRBJ2-5, with D perhaps matching TRBD2 (5 bases). The germline gives CDR1 ENHRY, CDR2 SYGVKD. The CDR3 has 15 amino acids. Trimming took off 3 bases at V and 0 bases at J, with 11 bases between the two ends. This chain's CDR3 is CAISDRRGYQETQYF. The CDR3 bases are TGTGCCATCAGTGATAGGAGAGGGTACCAAGAGACCCAGTACTTC.

V gene TRBV10-3 combines with J gene TRBJ2-7; 8 bases are a match to TRBD1. The CDR3 length is 13 residues. CDR1 and CDR2 (germline): ENHRY, SYGVKD. The V and J ends lost 5 bases and 7 bases, in that order; junction bases with no gene match: 7. CDR3 DNA sequence: TGTGCCATCAGTCGGACAGGGTTGAATGAGCAGTACTTC. Amino acid sequence: CAISRTGLNEQYF.

This clonotype was observed at least ten times. The gene calls are TRBV6-5 and TRBJ2-5; D gene unclear. Germline V CDR1 and CDR2: MNHEY, SVGAGI. V gave up 7 bases and J gave up 4 bases, with 10 bases separating them. The CDR3 sequence is 12 residues long. In nucleotides, the CDR3 is TGTGCCAGCAACACGCCCCGAGAGACCCAGTACTTC. Protein product: CASNTPRETQYF.

The V gene is TRBV7-8, the J gene TRBJ2-7, with D perhaps being TRBD1 or TRBD2 (5 bases each). Trimming shortened V by 6 bases and J by 2 bases, and 17 bases separated the two germline ends. CDR1 SGHVS and CDR2 FQNEAQ come from the germline V gene. This CDR3 region has 15 residues. The CDR3 here is CASSLSFMGAYEQYF. The DNA for the CDR3 is TGTGCCAGCAGTTTATCCTTTATGGGGGCCTACGAGCAGTACTTC.

The chain joins TRBV11-1 to TRBJ1-1; no clear D. The germline V gene encodes CDR1 SGHAT and CDR2 FQDESV (reference sequence). The CDR3 contains 12 residues. V was cut by 5 bases and J by 3 bases, with 7 bases left in between. In DNA, the CDR3 is TGTGCCAGCAGCAAGGAGGACACTGAAGCTTTCTTT. This sequence encodes CASSKEDTEAFF.

The gene calls are TRBV29-1 and TRBJ1-2; perhaps TRBD1 as D (5 bases). Looked up from germline, CDR1 is SQVTM and CDR2 is ANQGSEA. The CDR3 sequence is 13 residues long. Trimming took off 6 bases at V and 3 bases at J, with 14 bases between the two ends. CDR3 amino acids: CSVAEQADYGYTF. In nucleotides, the CDR3 is TGCAGCGTGGCGGAACAGGCCGACTATGGCTACACCTTC.

This rearrangement joins TRBV9 to TRBJ2-2, with 11 bases matching TRBD1. Germline CDR1 is SGDLS and CDR2 is YYNGEE. Trimming cost V 5 bases and J 0 bases; bases outside gene matches: 12. The CDR3 is made up of 19 amino acids. The CDR3 loop is CASRRAGTGGWSNTGELFF. The CDR3 DNA reads as TGTGCCAGCAGGCGAGCCGGGACAGGGGGTTGGTCGAACACCGGGGAGCTGTTTTTT.

This clonotype was counted ten times or more. This chain connects TRBV2 to TRBJ2-7; D gene unclear. This CDR3 comprises 11 residues. V lost 4 bases, J lost 6 bases, and 7 bases lay in between. Germline V gene lookup returns CDR1 SNHLY and CDR2 FYNNEI. Here the CDR3 reads CASSVRVEQYF. CDR3 bases: TGTGCCAGCAGTGTCCGGGTCGAGCAGTACTTC. Together with reference TRBV2 and TRBJ2-7, the CDR3 gives the full variable domain: EPEVTQTPSHQVTQMGQEVILRCVPISNHLYFYWYRQILGQKVEFLVSFYNNEISEKSEIFDDQFSVERPDGSNFTLKIRSTKLEDSAMYFCASSVRVEQYFGPGTRLTVT.

This clonotype was counted ten times or more. The rearrangement joins TRBV5-1 to TRBJ1-6; D uncertain. CDR1 and CDR2 (germline): SGHRS, YFSETQ. V lost 0 bases, J lost 7 bases, and 8 bases lay in between. The CDR3 sequence is 14 residues long. The CDR3 nucleotides are TGCGCCAGCAGCTTGGAATACCAAAATTCACCCCTCCACTTT. This sequence encodes CASSLEYQNSPLHF.

The genes are TRBV19 and TRBJ2-7; 9 nucleotides align to TRBD2. Germline CDR1 reads LNHDA; CDR2 reads SQIVND (reference sequence). The trim removed 1 base at V and 7 bases at J, leaving 11 bases unmatched. The CDR3 spans 16 residues. DNA for the CDR3: TGTGCCAGTAGTATAGTAGCGGGGGAATCCTACGTAGAGCAGTACTTC. Encoded protein: CASSIVAGESYVEQYF.

This clonotype was found a few times. V is TRBV10-3 and J is TRBJ2-3; 8 bases are a match to TRBD2. The CDR3 has 14 amino acids. Trimming cost V 3 bases and J 6 bases; bases outside gene matches: 5. Germline V gives CDR1 ENHRY, CDR2 SYGVKD. CDR3 sequence (DNA): TGTGCCATCAGTGAAGGTAGCGGGGTGGATACGCAGTATTTT. This sequence encodes CAISEGSGVDTQYF.

Many counts were recorded for this clonotype. The J gene is TRBJ2-7, the V gene TRBV7-3; possibly TRBD2 for D (5 bases). Trimming took 4 bases from V and 0 from J, leaving 7 bases between them. The CDR3 has 13 amino acids. CDR1 and CDR2 (germline): SGHTA, FQGTGA. CDR3: CASSWAGSYEQYF. CDR3 nucleotide sequence: TGTGCCAGCAGCTGGGCGGGCTCCTACGAGCAGTACTTC.